The clone carrying this T cell receptor (beta chain) was found a few times. Libraries were prepared by immunoSEQ multiplex PCR; TCRdb keeps only in-frame clonotypes and omits some of them. The data hold more than 50,000 clones, with 79% observed a single time. The record originates from a study of OX40 agonist ivuxolimab in advanced cancers. Looking at the study overall: A partial response was reached by three patients: one with hepatocellular carcinoma and two with cutaneous melanoma.

The CDR3 contains 15 residues. V was trimmed by 1 base and J by 0 bases, leaving 6 bases between them. Germline lookup yields CDR1 SGHAT and CDR2 FQNNGV. This specimen consisted of CD4+ or CD8+ T cells sorted from blood, obtained in a trial of the OX40 agonist ivuxolimab. This TCR derives from an adult with an advanced solid tumor such as melanoma, head and neck, liver or kidney cancer. The J gene is TRBJ1-4, the V gene TRBV11-2; D might be TRBD1 (5 bases). CDR3 nucleotides: TGTGCCAGCAGCTTAGGGGGGGCAACTAATGAAAAACTGTTTTTT. Its translation is CASSLGGATNEKLFF.